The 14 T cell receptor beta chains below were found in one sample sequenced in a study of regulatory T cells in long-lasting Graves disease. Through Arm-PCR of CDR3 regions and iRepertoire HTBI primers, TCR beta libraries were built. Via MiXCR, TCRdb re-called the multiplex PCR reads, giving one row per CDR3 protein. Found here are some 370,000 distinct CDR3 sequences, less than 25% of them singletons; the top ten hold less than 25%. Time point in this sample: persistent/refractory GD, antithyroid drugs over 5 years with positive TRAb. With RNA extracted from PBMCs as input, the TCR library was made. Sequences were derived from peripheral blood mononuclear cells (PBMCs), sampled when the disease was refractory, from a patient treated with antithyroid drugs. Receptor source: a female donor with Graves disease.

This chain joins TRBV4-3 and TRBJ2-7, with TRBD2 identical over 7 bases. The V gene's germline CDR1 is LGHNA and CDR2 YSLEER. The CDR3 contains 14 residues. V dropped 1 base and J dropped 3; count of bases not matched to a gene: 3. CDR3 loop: CASSQGTSRYEQYF. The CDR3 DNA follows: TGCGCCAGCAGCCAAGGGACTAGTCGCTACGAGCAGTACTTC.

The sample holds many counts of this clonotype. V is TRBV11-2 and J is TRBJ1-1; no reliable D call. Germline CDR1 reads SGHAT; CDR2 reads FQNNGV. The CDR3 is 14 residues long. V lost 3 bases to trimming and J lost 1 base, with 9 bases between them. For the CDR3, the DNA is TGTGCCAGCAGCTTCGGGCAGGCGAACACTGAAGCTTTCTTT. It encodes CASSFGQANTEAFF.

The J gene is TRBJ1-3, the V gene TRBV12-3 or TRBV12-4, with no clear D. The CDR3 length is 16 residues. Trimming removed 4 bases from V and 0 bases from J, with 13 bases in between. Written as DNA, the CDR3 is TGTGCCAGCAGTTCGCCGCAATCCTACTCTGGAAACACCATATATTTT. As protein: CASSSPQSYSGNTIYF.

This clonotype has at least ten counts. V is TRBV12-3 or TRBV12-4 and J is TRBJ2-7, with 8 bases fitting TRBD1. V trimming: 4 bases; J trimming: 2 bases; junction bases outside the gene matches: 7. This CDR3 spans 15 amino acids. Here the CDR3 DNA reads TGTGCCAGCAGTTCAACCGGGACAGGCACCTACGAGCAGTACTTC. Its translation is CASSSTGTGTYEQYF.

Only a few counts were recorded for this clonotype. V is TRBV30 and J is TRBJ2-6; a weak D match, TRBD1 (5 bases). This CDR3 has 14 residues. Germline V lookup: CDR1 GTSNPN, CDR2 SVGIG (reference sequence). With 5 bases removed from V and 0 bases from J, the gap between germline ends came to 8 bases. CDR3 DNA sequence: TGTGCCTGGGGAAGGGGCTCTGGGGCCAACGTCCTGACTTTC. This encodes CAWGRGSGANVLTF.

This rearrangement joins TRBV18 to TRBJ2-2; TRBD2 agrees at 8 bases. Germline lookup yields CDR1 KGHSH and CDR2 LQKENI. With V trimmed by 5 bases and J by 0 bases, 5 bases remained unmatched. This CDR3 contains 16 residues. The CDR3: CASSRLSGTNTGELFF. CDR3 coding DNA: TGTGCCAGCTCAAGACTTAGCGGGACGAACACCGGGGAGCTGTTTTTT.

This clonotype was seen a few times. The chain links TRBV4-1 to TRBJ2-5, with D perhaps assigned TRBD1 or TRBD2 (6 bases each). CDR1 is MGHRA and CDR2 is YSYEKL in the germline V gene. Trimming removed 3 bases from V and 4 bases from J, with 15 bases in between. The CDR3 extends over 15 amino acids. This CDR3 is CASSHPTKGGETQYF. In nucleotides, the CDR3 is TGCGCCAGCAGCCATCCAACGAAGGGGGGAGAGACCCAGTACTTC.

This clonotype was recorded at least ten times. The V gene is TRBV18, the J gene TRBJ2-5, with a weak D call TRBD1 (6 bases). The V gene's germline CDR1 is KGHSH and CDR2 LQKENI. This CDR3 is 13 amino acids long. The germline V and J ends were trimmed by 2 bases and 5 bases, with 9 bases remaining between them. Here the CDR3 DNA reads TGTGCCAGCTCACCAAGCAGGGGTGAGACCCAGTACTTC. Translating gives CASSPSRGETQYF.

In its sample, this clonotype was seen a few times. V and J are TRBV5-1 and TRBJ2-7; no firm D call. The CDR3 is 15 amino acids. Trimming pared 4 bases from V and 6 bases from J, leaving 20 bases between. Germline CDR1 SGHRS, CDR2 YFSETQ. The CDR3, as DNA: TGCGCCAGCAGCCCCGCGCCCCCAGCGAAGGTCGAGCAGTACTTC. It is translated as CASSPAPPAKVEQYF.

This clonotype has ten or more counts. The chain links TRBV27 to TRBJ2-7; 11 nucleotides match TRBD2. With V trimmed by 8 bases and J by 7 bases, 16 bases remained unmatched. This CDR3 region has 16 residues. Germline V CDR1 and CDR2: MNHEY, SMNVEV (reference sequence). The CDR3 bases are TGTGCCAGCTCCTCGCTCAGACTAGCGGGACTGGGGGAGCAGTACTTC. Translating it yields CASSSLRLAGLGEQYF.

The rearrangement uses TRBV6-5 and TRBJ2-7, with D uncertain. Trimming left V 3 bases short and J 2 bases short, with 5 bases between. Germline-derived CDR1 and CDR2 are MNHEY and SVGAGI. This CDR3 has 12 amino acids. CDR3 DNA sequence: TGTGCCAGCAGTTATCCTGCCTACGAGCAGTACTTC. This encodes CASSYPAYEQYF.

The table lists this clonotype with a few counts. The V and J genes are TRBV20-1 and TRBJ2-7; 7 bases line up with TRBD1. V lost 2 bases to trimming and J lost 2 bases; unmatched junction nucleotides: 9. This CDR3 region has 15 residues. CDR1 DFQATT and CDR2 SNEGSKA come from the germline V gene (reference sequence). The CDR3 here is CSARNPTGVAYEQYF. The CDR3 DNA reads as TGCAGTGCTAGAAACCCAACAGGGGTTGCCTACGAGCAGTACTTC.

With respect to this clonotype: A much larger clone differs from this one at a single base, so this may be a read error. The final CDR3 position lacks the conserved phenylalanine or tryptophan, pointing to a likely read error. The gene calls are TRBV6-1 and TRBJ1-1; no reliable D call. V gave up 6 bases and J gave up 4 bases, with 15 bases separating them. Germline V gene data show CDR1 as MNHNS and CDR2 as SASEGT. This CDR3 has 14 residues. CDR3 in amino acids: CASREPPTRTEAFL. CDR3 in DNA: TGTGCCAGCAGAGAACCCCCCACGCGCACTGAAGCTTTCCTT.

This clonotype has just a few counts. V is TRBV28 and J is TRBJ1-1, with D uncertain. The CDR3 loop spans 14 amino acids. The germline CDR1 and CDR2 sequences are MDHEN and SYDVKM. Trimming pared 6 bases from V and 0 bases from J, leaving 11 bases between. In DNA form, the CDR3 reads TGTGCCAGCAGCGCCACAACGGTGAACACTGAAGCTTTCTTT. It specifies CASSATTVNTEAFF.